This is a list of T cell receptor beta chains from one sample in a study of blood T cell repertoires in COVID-19. Assay used: immunoSEQ multiplex PCR; TCRdb lists only in-frame clones, some missing. This sample carries 200,000 or so clones, 83% of them seen once, and the ten largest clones take 5.5% to 7.5%. Sequences were obtained from peripheral blood. The receptor set was obtained from a woman aged 40 to 50 with acute or convalescent COVID-19. Each CDR3 is given with its conserved first and last residue.

v_call	j_call	cdr3_aa
TRBV4-2	TRBJ2-5	CASSQDYGVETQYF
TRBV2	TRBJ2-5	CASSVQGGAGETQYF
TRBV30	TRBJ2-7	CAWSRFFYEQYF
TRBV3-1/TRBV3-2	TRBJ2-1	CASSHILAGGYNEQFF
TRBV7-2	TRBJ2-5	CASSLGLDETQYF
TRBV5-6	TRBJ2-3	CASSPGGGPDTQYF
TRBV7-9	TRBJ2-2	CASRVGDRDAGELFF
TRBV5-6	TRBJ1-2	CASSFQRQDYGYTF
TRBV6-5	TRBJ1-2	CASSHEQGAHGYTF
TRBV19	TRBJ2-5	CASKSGLLAGRETQYF
TRBV15	TRBJ1-2	CATSSETANYGYTF
TRBV25-1	TRBJ2-7	CASSELSGGEQYF
TRBV2	TRBJ1-4	CASSSSQGFGEKLFF
TRBV3-1/TRBV3-2	TRBJ1-5	CASSPGSDQPQHF
TRBV19	TRBJ2-3	CASSIGTGLPDTQYF
TRBV5-4	TRBJ2-5	CASSFRLAGGLDWETQYF
TRBV28	TRBJ1-2	CASTLGTGLPSGYTF
TRBV10-3	TRBJ2-7	CAISESSASGASYEQYF
TRBV27	TRBJ2-5	CASSSSARGTQYF
TRBV7-2	TRBJ2-7	CASSPTTGHYEQYF
TRBV5-1	TRBJ1-1	CASSPRGSDTEAFF
TRBV28	TRBJ2-1	CASKEGTVYNEQFF
TRBV18	TRBJ1-1	CASSSQGQLNTEAFF
TRBV6-6	TRBJ2-5	CASSYTGSQETQYF
TRBV11-2	TRBJ2-1	CASSVDPDSKNEQFF
TRBV27	TRBJ2-7	CASSLAGVIHEQYF
TRBV6-5	TRBJ2-2	CASTRGGTTGELFF
TRBV7-9	TRBJ1-2	CASSLDSFNYGYTF
TRBV2	TRBJ2-5	CASNQDRLGETQYF
TRBV2	TRBJ2-5	CASIYGTQETQYF
TRBV27	TRBJ2-2	CASSSSGELFF
TRBV5-5	TRBJ2-7	CASSKQGAGSYEQYF
TRBV11-2	TRBJ1-3	CASSLQGINTIYF
TRBV20-1	TRBJ1-2	CSAPSTDGYTF
TRBV30	TRBJ2-5	CAWSVDSAGGLETQYF
TRBV7-2	TRBJ2-1	CASSSRVYNEQFF
TRBV6-5	TRBJ2-5	CASRRGLALQETQYF
TRBV7-7	TRBJ2-1	CAHMVGSNNEQFF
TRBV28	TRBJ1-4	CASTLPGGAREKLFF
TRBV6-5	TRBJ1-2	CASRPTVNYGYTF
TRBV28	TRBJ2-1	CASRIQGAALNEQFF
TRBV11-2	TRBJ2-1	CASRRTGTGGSNEQFF
TRBV24-1	TRBJ1-4	CATNRGTNEKLFF
TRBV5-1	TRBJ1-6	CASSGQGNSPLHF
TRBV18	TRBJ1-1	CASSSGTGGFEAFF
TRBV9	TRBJ2-3	CASSGVGTSPHF
TRBV13	TRBJ2-7	CASMLRQGRYEQYF
TRBV5-5	TRBJ2-7	CASSFTTGSVEQYF
TRBV7-2	TRBJ1-6	CASSLPRDRASPLHF
TRBV5-4	TRBJ2-7	CASSSLGSETGHHEQYF
TRBV4-1	TRBJ2-5	CASSHRLAGARQETQYF
TRBV6-5	TRBJ2-7	CASSYSGDEQYF
TRBV6-1	TRBJ2-3	CASSEGYRGTDTQYF
TRBV7-8	TRBJ2-7	CASSPGQGGYEQYF
TRBV5-1	TRBJ1-1	CASSLGQGMNTEAFF
TRBV7-9	TRBJ1-1	CASRRSGQTRTEAFF
TRBV24-1	TRBJ2-1	CATSDLDRGGRTDEQFF
TRBV19	TRBJ2-7	CASSPAGAFHEQYF
TRBV10-1	TRBJ2-1	CASSESWGQRRDEQFF
TRBV30	TRBJ2-3	CAWSVGGDRQYF